A single sample is the source of the 11 T cell receptor beta chains below, sequenced in a study of T-cell memory formation after mild COVID-19. TCRdb passed the 5' RACE reads through MiXCR, listing each CDR3 protein once. The repertoire holds approximately 350,000 distinct CDR3 sequences, with roughly 13% as singletons. Sequenced input: PBMCs or a T cell subset sorted from them (not recorded which). The origin of the receptors is a man aged 18 to 29 who had mild COVID-19 (a few samples of this study predate the infection). Cell type and time point are not known.

In its sample, this clonotype was seen many times. The CDR3 protein is CASRLEISSGELFF. CDR3 DNA sequence: TGCGCCAGCAGACTCGAAATCAGTTCCGGGGAGCTGTTTTTT. The chain employs TRBV4-3 and TRBJ2-2; D is ambiguous. The CDR3 extends over 14 amino acids. V gave up 6 bases and J gave up 6 bases, with 14 bases separating them. Looked up from germline, CDR1 is LGHNA and CDR2 is YSLEER.

This chain uses TRBV7-9 with TRBJ1-3; D gene unclear. The CDR3 contains 16 residues. Germline V gives CDR1 SEHNR, CDR2 FQNEAQ (reference sequence). V was trimmed by 0 bases and J by 2 bases, leaving 11 bases between them. This chain's CDR3 is CASSLAGAGAGNTIYF. The CDR3 region has the DNA TGTGCCAGCAGCTTAGCGGGCGCTGGGGCTGGAAACACCATATATTTT.

V is TRBV4-3 and J is TRBJ2-1; the D is unclear. Trimming took 1 base from V and 3 from J, leaving 10 bases between them. Germline-derived CDR1 and CDR2 are LGHNA and YSLEER. The CDR3 spans 15 residues. Here the CDR3 DNA reads TGCGCCAGCAGCCAAGGCGCAGGTTTCTACAATGAGCAGTTCTTC. It specifies CASSQGAGFYNEQFF.

This clonotype was found a few times. The chain joins TRBV6-6 to TRBJ2-5; 8 bases agree with TRBD1. The CDR3 sequence is 15 residues long. Germline V lookup: CDR1 MNHNY, CDR2 SVGAGI (reference sequence). The J segment lost 4 bases and the V segment lost 6 bases, leaving 10 bases of the junction unmatched. In DNA, the CDR3 is TGTGCCAGCAGCCCCCGGGCCAGGGGGCGAGAGACCCAGTACTTC. This sequence encodes CASSPRARGRETQYF.

This rearrangement joins TRBV9 to TRBJ2-4; D is ambiguous. The CDR3 spans 14 residues. Germline-derived CDR1 and CDR2 are SGDLS and YYNGEE. Trimming pared 3 bases from V and 6 bases from J, leaving 13 bases between. CDR3 DNA: TGTGCCAGCAGCGCCGCTAGGGTAGGAAACATTCAGTACTTC. The encoded protein is CASSAARVGNIQYF.

V gene TRBV20-1 combines with J gene TRBJ1-2; tentative D call: TRBD1 (5 bases). This CDR3 has 12 amino acids. V lost 7 bases to trimming and J lost 3 bases, with 12 bases between them. Germline V gene sequence: CDR1 DFQATT, CDR2 SNEGSKA (reference sequence). The CDR3 bases are TGCAGTGGAAAGGGCAGGGACTATGGCTACACCTTC. This gives the protein CSGKGRDYGYTF.

This chain uses TRBV7-2 with TRBJ1-5; D not resolved. CDR3 length: 13 amino acids. Germline CDR1 SGHTA, CDR2 FQGNSA. The V end lost 3 bases, the J end lost 7 bases, and 10 bases lay between the germline ends. Written as DNA, the CDR3 is TGTGCCAGCAGCTTTGCGGTATGGCAGCCCCAGCATTTT. Translating gives CASSFAVWQPQHF.

There are a few counts of this clonotype. The genes are TRBV5-1 and TRBJ2-5; 11 bases fit TRBD2. This CDR3 has 15 residues. From germline, CDR1 is SGHRS and CDR2 YFSETQ. Losses at the gene ends were 4 bases for V and 3 bases for J; bases not matched to a gene: 5. The CDR3 loop is CASSVTGLAEETQYF. The CDR3 bases are TGCGCCAGCAGCGTTACGGGACTAGCGGAAGAGACCCAGTACTTC.

This clonotype was detected only a few times. The chain joins TRBV4-1 to TRBJ2-4; possibly TRBD2 for D (6 bases). Germline V CDR1 and CDR2: MGHRA, YSYEKL. CDR3 length: 18 residues. V lost 3 bases and J 0 bases, leaving 18 bases between the germline ends. CDR3 nucleotide sequence: TGCGCCAGCAGCCATCCTTCGAGGAGCGGGTTAGCCAAAAACATTCAGTACTTC. Translating it yields CASSHPSRSGLAKNIQYF.

This clonotype came up a few times. CDR3 sequence reads: CASSLGGPTEAFF. The CDR3 coding sequence is TGTGCCAGCAGCTTAGGGGGGCCCACTGAAGCTTTCTTT. The V call is TRBV7-2, the J call TRBJ1-1, with D maybe TRBD1 (6 bases). Germline-derived CDR1 and CDR2 are SGHTA and FQGNSA. V gave up 1 base and J gave up 4 bases, with 7 bases separating them. This CDR3 has 13 residues.

The rearrangement uses TRBV4-1 and TRBJ2-7; D could derive from TRBD1 or TRBD2 (6 bases each). This CDR3 has 13 residues. CDR1 and CDR2 from the germline V gene are MGHRA and YSYEKL. V was cut by 4 bases and J by 4 bases, with 11 bases left in between. CDR3 coding DNA: TGCGCCAGCAGCCCGGGGGCGGGTTACGAGCAGTACTTC. It is translated as CASSPGAGYEQYF.